This T cell receptor (beta chain) was captured by sequencing in a study of shared clonotypes between healthy human individuals. On this clone itself: Its antigen is undetermined. With a much larger clone just one base away, this may be a read error. The sample carries other DNA sequences with the same CDR3.

The donor cohort consisted entirely of Caucasian adults residing in Nashville, Tennessee. Notes on the study in general: The sampled material consisted only of blood, and tissue repertoires are likely to differ. Sequencing depth was expected to influence donor clonotype sharing. The study found lower generation probabilities in non-shared clonotypes than in those shared by all four donors.

The table came from immunoSEQ multiplex PCR; TCRdb's copy has only in-frame clones and leaves some out. The sample includes around 700,000 clones, about 74% of them seen just once. V shed 7 bases and J shed 1 base, with 4 bases lying between them. The CDR3 covers 11 residues. Germline assignment: CDR1 MNHNS and CDR2 SASEGT. This sequence was found in a woman aged 25 to 39 in good health. Sample: memory CD4+ T cells sorted from blood. The subset here: CD45RA-negative fraction. The chain carries TRBV6-1 and TRBJ1-1; D gene unclear. Here the CDR3 reads CASIRNTEAFF. CDR3 coding DNA: TGTGCCAGCATCCGGAACACTGAAGCTTTCTTT.